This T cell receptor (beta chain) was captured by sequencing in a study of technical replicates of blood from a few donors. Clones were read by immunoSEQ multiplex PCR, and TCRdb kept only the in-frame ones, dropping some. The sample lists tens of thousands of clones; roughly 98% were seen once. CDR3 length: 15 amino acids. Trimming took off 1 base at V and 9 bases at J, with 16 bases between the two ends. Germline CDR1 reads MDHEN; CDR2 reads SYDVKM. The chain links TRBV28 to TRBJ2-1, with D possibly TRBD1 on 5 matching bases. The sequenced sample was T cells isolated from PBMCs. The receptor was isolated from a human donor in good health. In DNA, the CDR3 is TGTGCCAGCAGTTTATATGGGGCCAGTTCCGGTGAGCAGTTCTTC. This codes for CASSLYGASSGEQFF.